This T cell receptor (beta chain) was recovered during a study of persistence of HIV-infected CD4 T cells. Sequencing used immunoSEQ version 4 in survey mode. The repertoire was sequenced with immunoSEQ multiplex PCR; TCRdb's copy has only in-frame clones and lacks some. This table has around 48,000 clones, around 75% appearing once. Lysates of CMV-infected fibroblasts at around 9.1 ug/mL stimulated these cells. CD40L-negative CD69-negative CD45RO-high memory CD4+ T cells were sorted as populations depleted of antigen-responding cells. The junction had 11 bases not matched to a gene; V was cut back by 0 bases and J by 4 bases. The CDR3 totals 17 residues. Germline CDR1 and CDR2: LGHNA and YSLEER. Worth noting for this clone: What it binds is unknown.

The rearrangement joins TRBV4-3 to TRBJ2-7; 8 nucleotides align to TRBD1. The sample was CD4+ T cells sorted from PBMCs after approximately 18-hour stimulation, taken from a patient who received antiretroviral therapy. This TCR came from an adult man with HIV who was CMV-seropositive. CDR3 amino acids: CASSQDGTGAPLYEQYF. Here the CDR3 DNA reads TGCGCCAGCAGCCAAGACGGGACAGGAGCCCCTTTATACGAGCAGTACTTC.